Below are 27 T cell receptor beta chains sequenced from a single sample in a study of Ad26.COV2.S vaccination and SARS-CoV-2 variants. Here immunoSEQ multiplex PCR was the method, and the copy in TCRdb shows in-frame clones only, minus some. Among a few hundred thousand clones, around 87% were seen once, and the ten largest hold approximately 3.4%. The treatment was: roughly 20 received Ad26.COV2.S at low or high dose, single or two shots; roughly five received placebo; per-sample allocation not given. Collection of the samples took place on day 63 after the first injection of vaccine or placebo. This specimen consisted of peripheral blood, obtained in a trial of Ad26.COV2.S vaccine versus placebo. The source is a person aged 18-65 years who received the Ad26.COV2.S COVID-19 vaccine or a placebo.

The V call is TRBV18, the J call TRBJ2-3, with unresolved D. V was pared by 2 bases and J by 0 bases, with 9 bases between. This CDR3 is 15 amino acids long. Germline-derived CDR1 and CDR2 are KGHSH and LQKENI. This CDR3 is CASSPREDSTDTQYF. In DNA, the CDR3 is TGTGCCAGCTCACCAAGGGAAGACAGCACAGATACGCAGTATTTT. The variable domain in full, with the rest retrieved from reference TRBV18 and TRBJ2-3, is NAGVMQNPRHLVRRRGQEARLRCSPMKGHSHVYWYRQLPEEGLKFMVYLQKENIIDESGMPKERFSAEFPKEGPSILRIQQVVRGDSAAYFCASSPREDSTDTQYFGPGTRLTVL.

This clone was counted between two and nine times. The CDR3 DNA reads as TGTGCCAGCAGCCCCGACAGGGGGCGAAGGTATGGCTACACCTTC. This sequence encodes CASSPDRGRRYGYTF. V usage is TRBV5-6 and J usage is TRBJ1-2, with TRBD1 matching over 10 bases. CDR1 is SGHDT and CDR2 is YYEEEE in the germline V gene. This CDR3 has 15 amino acids. J was trimmed by 5 bases and V by 4 bases; bases with no gene match: 8.

The chain employs TRBV7-9 and TRBJ1-3; tentatively, D is TRBD1 (5 bases). The CDR3 runs 15 residues. V was trimmed by 11 bases and J by 0 bases, leaving 17 bases between them. The germline gives CDR1 SEHNR, CDR2 FQNEAQ (reference sequence). CDR3 residues: CAGGVWGHSGNTIYF. CDR3 DNA: TGTGCCGGAGGAGTATGGGGCCACTCTGGAAACACCATATATTTT. Supplemented by reference TRBV7-9 and TRBJ1-3, the full variable domain reads DTGVSQNPRHKITKRGQNVTFRCDPISEHNRLYWYRQTLGQGPEFLTYFQNEAQLEKSRLLSDRFSAERPKGSFSTLEIQRTEQGDSAMYLCAGGVWGHSGNTIYFGEGSWLTVV.

This clone showed up just a few times. The chain combines TRBV2 with TRBJ2-1; D is unclear. Germline lookup yields CDR1 SNHLY and CDR2 FYNNEI. The CDR3 is made up of 13 amino acids. V was pared by 3 bases and J by 5 bases, with 8 bases between. CDR3 in amino acids: CASSELRNNEQFF. The CDR3 DNA is TGTGCCAGCAGTGAGCTCCGGAACAATGAGCAGTTCTTC.

V is TRBV5-1 and J is TRBJ2-7; 7 bases match TRBD1. V shed 4 bases and J 2 bases; nucleotides not matched to a gene: 6. The CDR3 sequence is 14 residues long. Looked up from germline, CDR1 is SGHRS and CDR2 is YFSETQ. The CDR3 DNA reads as TGCGCCAGCAGCCCCGGGGACAGCCCCTACGAGCAGTACTTC. Protein sequence: CASSPGDSPYEQYF.

The genes are TRBV20-1 and TRBJ2-1; D uncertain. V dropped 3 bases and J dropped 10 bases, with 10 bases sitting between them. CDR1 and CDR2 (germline): DFQATT, SNEGSKA (reference sequence). The CDR3 is made up of 11 amino acids. CDR3: CSASPGREQFF. The CDR3 DNA follows: TGCAGTGCTAGTCCCGGTAGGGAGCAGTTCTTC.

The V call is TRBV3-1 (or the pseudogene TRBV3-2), the J call TRBJ2-7; D gene uncertain. The CDR3 extends over 11 amino acids. Trimming shortened V by 1 base and J by 6 bases, and 4 bases separated the two germline ends. CDR1 LGHDT and CDR2 YNNKEL come from the germline V gene (reference sequence). For the CDR3, the DNA is TGTGCCAGCAGCCAAGGTCTCGAGCAGTACTTC. This translates into CASSQGLEQYF.

Turning to this clone: One end of the junction is discordant with germline, which a read error may explain. The chain recombines TRBV7-2 with TRBJ2-3; 10 nucleotides agree with TRBD2. Germline lookup yields CDR1 SGHTA and CDR2 FQGNSA. The CDR3 sequence is 15 residues long. The CDR3 bases are TGTGCCAGCAGTTTAGCGGGGGGCCGTACAGATACGCAGTATTTT. Its protein product is CASSLAGGRTDTQYF.

The chain has TRBV11-2 and TRBJ2-1, with D possibly being TRBD2 (5 bases). CDR1 SGHAT and CDR2 FQNNGV come from the germline V gene. Trimming left V 1 base short and J 9 bases short, with 16 bases between. There are 15 residues in the CDR3. The chain's CDR3 is CASSLGAGWISEQFF. DNA for the CDR3: TGTGCCAGCAGCTTAGGCGCGGGTTGGATCAGTGAGCAGTTCTTC.

A few counts support this clone. This chain uses TRBV2 with TRBJ1-4; the D is unclear. Trimming removed 6 bases from V and 3 bases from J, with 5 bases in between. Germline CDR1 and CDR2: SNHLY and FYNNEI. The CDR3 covers 12 residues. As DNA, the CDR3 is TGTGCCAGCAGCCCCTCTAATGAAAAACTGTTTTTT. Translating gives CASSPSNEKLFF.

This clone was found a few times. This chain links TRBV5-4 with TRBJ1-2; no clear D. The germline gives CDR1 SGHNT, CDR2 YYREEE (reference sequence). This CDR3 is built from 13 residues. V lost 2 bases and J lost 5, with 10 bases in between. The CDR3 nucleotides read TGTGCCAGCAGCTTCGGGCAGTCTTATGGCTACACCTTC. Its protein product is CASSFGQSYGYTF.

This chain connects TRBV30 to TRBJ1-1; D perhaps matches TRBD1 (6 bases). This CDR3 contains 14 residues. Germline values: CDR1 GTSNPN, CDR2 SVGIG (reference sequence). Trimming left V 2 bases short and J 5 bases short, with 15 bases between. The CDR3 sequence: CAWSQGLGRTEAFF. Here the CDR3 DNA reads TGTGCCTGGAGTCAGGGGCTGGGTCGGACTGAAGCTTTCTTT.

This clone was counted between two and nine times. The chain has TRBV30 and TRBJ1-6; 7 bases map to TRBD1. Per the germline V gene, CDR1 is GTSNPN and CDR2 is SVGIG (reference sequence). The CDR3 totals 12 residues. The junction had 3 bases not matched to a gene; V was cut back by 5 bases and J by 8 bases. CDR3 in amino acids: CAWDREDSPLHF. DNA for the CDR3: TGTGCCTGGGACAGGGAGGATTCACCCCTCCACTTT.

Comments on this clone: Distinct nucleotide sequences in the sample also encode this CDR3. This CDR3 is CASSSTDTQYF. For the CDR3, the DNA is TGTGCCAGCAGTTCCACAGATACGCAGTATTTT. The rearrangement uses TRBV27 and TRBJ2-3; no definite D call. The V end lost 4 bases, the J end lost 2 bases, and 1 base lay between the germline ends. The CDR3 contains 11 residues. Germline V gives CDR1 MNHEY, CDR2 SMNVEV (reference sequence).

The chain recombines TRBV27 with TRBJ2-7; 12 bases line up with TRBD2. The ends lost 2 bases at V and 6 bases at J; junction bases unmatched: 23. Per germline, CDR1 MNHEY and CDR2 SMNVEV (reference sequence). This CDR3 has 21 residues. The CDR3 region has the DNA TGTGCCAGCAGTTTAGCTCCCCCCCCTTCTCTAGCGGGAGGGTACAATGGCGAGCAGTACTTC. Its protein product is CASSLAPPPSLAGGYNGEQYF.

The chain joins TRBV23-1 to TRBJ2-6, with TRBD1 identical over 7 bases. TRBV23-1 counts as an open reading frame of uncertain function. After removal of 0 bases from V and 2 bases from J, the junction contained 1 base not matched to a gene. The CDR3 is 16 amino acids. The CDR3 DNA is TGCGCCAGCAGTCAATCGGGACAGACTGGGGCCAACGTCCTGACTTTC. Translation gives CASSQSGQTGANVLTF.

The rearrangement uses TRBV2 and TRBJ2-7, with D unresolved. This CDR3 region has 11 residues. The V end was cut by 6 bases, the J end by 6 bases, with 9 bases between. The germline gives CDR1 SNHLY, CDR2 FYNNEI. The CDR3 sequence: CASRYYVEQYF. DNA of the CDR3: TGTGCCAGCAGATACTACGTCGAGCAGTACTTC.

This clone was observed once. This rearrangement joins TRBV6-5 to TRBJ2-3; possibly TRBD2 for D (5 bases). Trimming stripped 1 base from V and 1 base from J, with 9 bases between. There are 15 residues in the CDR3. The germline CDR1 and CDR2 sequences are MNHEY and SVGAGI. The CDR3 DNA reads as TGTGCCAGCAGTTACTTAGGGCGGGGCACAGATACGCAGTATTTT. Its translation is CASSYLGRGTDTQYF.

The rearrangement links TRBV5-1 to TRBJ1-1; D is unclear. The germline V and J ends were trimmed by 5 bases and 1 base, with 6 bases remaining between them. Germline V gene sequence: CDR1 SGHRS, CDR2 YFSETQ. This CDR3 region has 12 residues. CDR3 sequence reads: CASSTQNTEAFF. The CDR3 DNA is TGCGCCAGCAGTACCCAGAACACTGAAGCTTTCTTT. The full variable domain, completed using reference TRBV5-1 and TRBJ1-1, is KAGVTQTPRYLIKTRGQQVTLSCSPISGHRSVSWYQQTPGQGLQFLFEYFSETQRNKGNFPGRFSGRQFSNSRSEMNVSTLELGDSALYLCASSTQNTEAFFGQGTRLTVV.

The V gene is TRBV25-1, the J gene TRBJ2-2, with unresolved D. Germline assignment: CDR1 MGHDK and CDR2 SYGVNS. Trimming cost V 3 bases and J 4 bases, with 3 bases left between them. This CDR3 has 12 residues. The CDR3 loop is CASSDLTGELFF. Written as DNA, the CDR3 is TGTGCCAGCAGTGATCTCACCGGGGAGCTGTTTTTT.

The gene calls are TRBV10-3 and TRBJ2-5, with 10 nucleotides matching TRBD2. The germline V gene encodes CDR1 ENHRY and CDR2 SYGVKD. V gave up 6 bases and J gave up 3 bases; unmatched junction bases: 7. There are 15 residues in the CDR3. The CDR3 spells CAISSGLAEKETQYF. CDR3 nucleotide sequence: TGTGCCATCAGCTCCGGACTAGCGGAAAAAGAGACCCAGTACTTC.

This chain links TRBV5-1 with TRBJ2-7, with D hard to call. Per the germline V gene, CDR1 is SGHRS and CDR2 is YFSETQ. The ends were cut back, 4 bases at V and 4 bases at J, with 15 bases in the middle. CDR3 length equals 14 residues. CDR3 residues: CASSPRLDGYEQYF. In DNA, the CDR3 is TGCGCCAGCAGCCCACGATTGGACGGTTACGAGCAGTACTTC.

This clone has a handful of counts. This chain uses TRBV28 with TRBJ1-1, with a tentative D call TRBD1 (5 bases). CDR1 is MDHEN and CDR2 is SYDVKM in the germline V gene. The CDR3 has 16 residues. V was trimmed by 3 bases and J by 7 bases, leaving 21 bases between them. The CDR3, as DNA: TGTGCCAGCAGTTTCCCAAGCCACTACAGGAACGGTGAAGCTTTCTTT. The encoded protein is CASSFPSHYRNGEAFF. Together with reference TRBV28 and TRBJ1-1, the CDR3 gives the full variable domain: DVKVTQSSRYLVKRTGEKVFLECVQDMDHENMFWYRQDPGLGLRLIYFSYDVKMKEKGDIPEGYSVSREKKERFSLILESASTNQTSMYLCASSFPSHYRNGEAFFGQGTRLTVV.

The chain has TRBV19 and TRBJ1-5, with D unresolved. The germline gives CDR1 LNHDA, CDR2 SQIVND (reference sequence). CDR3 length: 15 amino acids. Trimming shortened V by 3 bases and J by 0 bases, and 9 bases separated the two germline ends. The DNA of the CDR3 is TGTGCCAGTAGTATGTTGGGGTATAGCAATCAGCCCCAGCATTTT. Its translation: CASSMLGYSNQPQHF. Supplemented by reference TRBV19 and TRBJ1-5, the full variable domain reads DGGITQSPKYLFRKEGQNVTLSCEQNLNHDAMYWYRQDPGQGLRLIYYSQIVNDFQKGDIAEGYSVSREKKESFPLTVTSAQKNPTAFYLCASSMLGYSNQPQHFGDGTRLSIL.

This clone was counted a single time. The gene calls are TRBV5-4 and TRBJ2-3; TRBD2 matches 10 bases. The CDR3 extends over 15 amino acids. Germline CDR1 is SGHNT and CDR2 is YYREEE (reference sequence). The V gene end was trimmed by 4 bases and the J gene end by 4 bases; junction bases not matched to a gene: 6. CDR3: CASSPDGLAADTQYF. CDR3 sequence (DNA): TGTGCCAGCAGCCCGGACGGACTAGCGGCAGATACGCAGTATTTT.

This chain links TRBV30 with TRBJ1-5, with TRBD1 as a possible D gene (6 bases). The CDR3 contains 14 residues. Looked up from germline, CDR1 is GTSNPN and CDR2 is SVGIG (reference sequence). Trimming took 3 bases from V and 2 from J, leaving 11 bases between them. This CDR3 reads CAWSGGHGNQPQHF. In DNA form, the CDR3 reads TGTGCCTGGAGCGGGGGACATGGCAATCAGCCCCAGCATTTT. Filled out from reference TRBV30 and TRBJ1-5, the complete variable domain reads SQTIHQWPATLVQPVGSPLSLECTVEGTSNPNLYWYRQAAGRGLQLLFYSVGIGQISSEVPQNLSASRPQDRQFILSSKKLLLSDSGFYLCAWSGGHGNQPQHFGDGTRLSIL.

The rearrangement uses TRBV7-3 and TRBJ2-6; a possible D gene is TRBD2 (6 bases). V was shortened by 5 bases and J by 2 bases, with 19 bases between the two germline ends. CDR3 length equals 18 residues. CDR1 is SGHTA and CDR2 is FQGTGA in the germline V gene. The CDR3 is CASSQNTEGFPGANVLTF. The CDR3 DNA reads TGTGCCAGCAGCCAAAACACGGAGGGGTTCCCTGGGGCCAACGTCCTGACTTTC.